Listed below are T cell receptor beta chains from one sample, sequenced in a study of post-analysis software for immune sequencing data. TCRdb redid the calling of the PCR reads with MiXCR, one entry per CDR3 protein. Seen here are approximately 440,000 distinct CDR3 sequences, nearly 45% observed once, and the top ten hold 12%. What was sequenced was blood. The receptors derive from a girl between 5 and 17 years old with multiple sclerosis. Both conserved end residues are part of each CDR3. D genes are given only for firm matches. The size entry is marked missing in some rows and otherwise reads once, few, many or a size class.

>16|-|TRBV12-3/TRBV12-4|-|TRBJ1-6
CASSFEALSYNSPLHF
TGTGCCAGCAGTTTTGAGGCCCTATCGTATAATTCACCCCTCCACTTT
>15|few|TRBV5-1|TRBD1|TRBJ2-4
CASSDGQGLGNIQYF
TGCGCCAGCAGCGACGGACAGGGTCTGGGGAACATTCAGTACTTC
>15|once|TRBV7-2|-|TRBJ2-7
CASSLGSGVGYEQYF
TGTGCCAGCAGCTTAGGGTCGGGAGTGGGTTACGAGCAGTACTTC
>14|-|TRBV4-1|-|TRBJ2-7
CASSQDAISYEQYF
TGCGCCAGCAGCCAAGATGCCATTTCCTACGAGCAGTACTTC
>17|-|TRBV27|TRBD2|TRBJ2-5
CASSSRLAGALEETQYF
TGTGCCAGCAGTTCCCGACTAGCGGGAGCGCTAGAAGAGACCCAGTACTTC
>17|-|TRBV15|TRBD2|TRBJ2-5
CATSPRLGTSGQETQYF
TGTGCCACCAGCCCCAGACTAGGGACTAGCGGTCAAGAGACCCAGTACTTC
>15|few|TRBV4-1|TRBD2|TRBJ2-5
CASSLLAGEWKTQYF
TGCGCCAGCAGCCTACTAGCGGGAGAGTGGAAGACCCAGTACTTC
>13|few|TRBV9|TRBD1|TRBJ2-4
CASNRDRGNIQYF
TGTGCCAGCAACCGGGACAGGGGGAACATTCAGTACTTC
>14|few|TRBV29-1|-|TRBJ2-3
CSVVSPGSTDTQYF
TGCAGCGTTGTAAGTCCGGGTAGCACAGATACGCAGTATTTT
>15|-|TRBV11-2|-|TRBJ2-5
CASSLSRGLERTQYF
TGTGCCAGCAGCTTATCGAGGGGCCTAGAGAGGACCCAGTACTTC
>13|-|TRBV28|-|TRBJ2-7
CASSFRGKYEQYF
TGTGCCAGCAGTTTTCGCGGGAAGTACGAGCAGTACTTC
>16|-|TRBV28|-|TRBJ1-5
CASRLGRGARNQPQHF
TGTGCCAGCAGGTTGGGACGGGGAGCTCGCAATCAGCCCCAGCATTTT